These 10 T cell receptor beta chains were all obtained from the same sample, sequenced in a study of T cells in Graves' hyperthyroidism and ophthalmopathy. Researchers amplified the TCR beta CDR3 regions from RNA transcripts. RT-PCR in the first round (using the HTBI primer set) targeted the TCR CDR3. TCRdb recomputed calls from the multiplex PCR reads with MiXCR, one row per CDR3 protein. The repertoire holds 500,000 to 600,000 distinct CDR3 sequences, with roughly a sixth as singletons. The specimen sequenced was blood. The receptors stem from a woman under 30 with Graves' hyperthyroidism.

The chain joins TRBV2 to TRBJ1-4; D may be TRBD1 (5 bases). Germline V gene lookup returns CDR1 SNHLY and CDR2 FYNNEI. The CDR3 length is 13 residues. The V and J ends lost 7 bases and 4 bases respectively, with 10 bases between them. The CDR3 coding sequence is TGTGCCAGCAAGGGACGGATTAATGAAAAACTGTTTTTT. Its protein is CASKGRINEKLFF.

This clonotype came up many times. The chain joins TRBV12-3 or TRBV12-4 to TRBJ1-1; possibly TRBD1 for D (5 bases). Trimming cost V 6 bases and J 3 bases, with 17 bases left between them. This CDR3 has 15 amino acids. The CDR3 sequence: CASSRLRLGDTEAFF. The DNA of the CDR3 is TGTGCCAGCAGCCGTCTTCGGTTGGGGGACACTGAAGCTTTCTTT.

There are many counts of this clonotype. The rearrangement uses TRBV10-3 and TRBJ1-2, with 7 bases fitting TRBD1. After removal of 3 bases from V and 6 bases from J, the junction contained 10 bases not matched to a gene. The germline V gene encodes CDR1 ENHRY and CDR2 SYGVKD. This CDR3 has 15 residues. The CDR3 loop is CAISDIGQDVNGYTF. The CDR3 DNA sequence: TGTGCCATCAGTGACATCGGACAGGATGTGAATGGCTACACCTTC.

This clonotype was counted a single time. CDR3 nucleotide sequence: TGTGCCAGCAGTGACCGGGGGCAGGGGGAGACCCAGTACTTC. Protein: CASSDRGQGETQYF. This sequence joins TRBV25-1 and TRBJ2-5; D is perhaps TRBD1 or TRBD2 (6 bases each). V lost 3 bases and J 5 bases, leaving 13 bases between the germline ends. The CDR3 runs to 14 residues. Per germline, CDR1 MGHDK and CDR2 SYGVNS.

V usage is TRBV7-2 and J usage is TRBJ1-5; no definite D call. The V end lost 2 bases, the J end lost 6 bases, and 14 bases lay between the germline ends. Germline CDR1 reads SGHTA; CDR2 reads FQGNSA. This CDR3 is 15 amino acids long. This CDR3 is CASSLTGDGSQPQHF. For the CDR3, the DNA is TGTGCCAGCAGCTTAACTGGGGATGGGAGTCAGCCCCAGCATTTT.

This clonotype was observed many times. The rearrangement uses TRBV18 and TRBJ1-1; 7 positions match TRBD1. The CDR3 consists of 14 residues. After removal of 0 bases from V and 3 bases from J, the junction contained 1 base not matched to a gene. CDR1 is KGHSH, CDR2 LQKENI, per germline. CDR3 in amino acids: CASSPPQGYTEAFF. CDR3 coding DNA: TGTGCCAGCTCACCACCACAGGGGTACACTGAAGCTTTCTTT.

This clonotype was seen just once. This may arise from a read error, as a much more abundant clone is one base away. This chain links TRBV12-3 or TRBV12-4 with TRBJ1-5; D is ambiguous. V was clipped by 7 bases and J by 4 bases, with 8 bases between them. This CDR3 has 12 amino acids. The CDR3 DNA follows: TGTGCCAGCATGGTGGTAAATCAGCCCCAGCATTTT. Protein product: CASMVVNQPQHF.

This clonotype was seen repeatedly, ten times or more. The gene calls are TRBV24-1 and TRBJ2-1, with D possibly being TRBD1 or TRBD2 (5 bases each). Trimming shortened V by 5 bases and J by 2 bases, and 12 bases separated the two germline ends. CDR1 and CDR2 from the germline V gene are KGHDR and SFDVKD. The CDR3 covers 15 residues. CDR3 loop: CATSGFVGAYNEQFF. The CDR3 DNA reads TGTGCCACCAGTGGGTTCGTGGGGGCCTACAATGAGCAGTTCTTC.

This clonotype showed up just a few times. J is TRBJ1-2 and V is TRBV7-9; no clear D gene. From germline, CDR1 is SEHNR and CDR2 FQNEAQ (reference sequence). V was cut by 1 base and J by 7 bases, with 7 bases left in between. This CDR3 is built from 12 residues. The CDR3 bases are TGTGCCAGCAGCTTAGGAGAGCTTGGCTACACCTTC. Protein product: CASSLGELGYTF. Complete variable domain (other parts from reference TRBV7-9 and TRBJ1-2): DTGVSQNPRHKITKRGQNVTFRCDPISEHNRLYWYRQTLGQGPEFLTYFQNEAQLEKSRLLSDRFSAERPKGSFSTLEIQRTEQGDSAMYLCASSLGELGYTFGSGTRLTVV.

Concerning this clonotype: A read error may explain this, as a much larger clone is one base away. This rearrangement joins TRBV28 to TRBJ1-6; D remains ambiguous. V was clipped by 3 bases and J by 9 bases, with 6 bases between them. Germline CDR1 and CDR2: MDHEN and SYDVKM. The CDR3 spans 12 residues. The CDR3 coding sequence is TGTGCCAGCAGTTTTTGGGTTTCACCCCTCCACTTT. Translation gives CASSFWVSPLHF.